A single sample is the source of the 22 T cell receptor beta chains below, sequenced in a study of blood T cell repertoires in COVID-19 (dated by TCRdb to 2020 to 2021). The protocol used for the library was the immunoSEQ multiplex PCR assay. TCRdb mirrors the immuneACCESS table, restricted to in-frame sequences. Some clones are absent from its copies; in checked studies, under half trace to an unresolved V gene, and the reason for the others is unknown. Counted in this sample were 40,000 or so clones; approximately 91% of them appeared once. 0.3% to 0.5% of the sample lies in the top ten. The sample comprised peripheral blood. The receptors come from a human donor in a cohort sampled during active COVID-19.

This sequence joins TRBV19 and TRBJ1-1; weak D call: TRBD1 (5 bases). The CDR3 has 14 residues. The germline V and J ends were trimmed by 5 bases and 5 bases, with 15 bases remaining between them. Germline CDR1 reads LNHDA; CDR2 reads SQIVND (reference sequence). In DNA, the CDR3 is TGTGCCAGTAGTCTTTCGGGGGAGGGGACTGAAGCTTTCTTT. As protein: CASSLSGEGTEAFF. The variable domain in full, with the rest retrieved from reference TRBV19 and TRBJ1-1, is DGGITQSPKYLFRKEGQNVTLSCEQNLNHDAMYWYRQDPGQGLRLIYYSQIVNDFQKGDIAEGYSVSREKKESFPLTVTSAQKNPTAFYLCASSLSGEGTEAFFGQGTRLTVV.

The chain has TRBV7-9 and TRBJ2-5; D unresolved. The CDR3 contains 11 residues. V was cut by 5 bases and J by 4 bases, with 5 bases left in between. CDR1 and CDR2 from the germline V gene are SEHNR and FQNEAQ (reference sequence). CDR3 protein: CASSPLETQYF. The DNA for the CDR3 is TGTGCCAGCAGCCCGTTAGAGACCCAGTACTTC.

The CDR3 sequence is CASSFVGAREQYF. CDR3 DNA sequence: TGTGCCAGCAGCTTCGTGGGGGCTCGGGAGCAGTACTTC. The rearrangement links TRBV11-2 to TRBJ2-7; D may be TRBD1 (6 bases). CDR1 and CDR2 (germline): SGHAT, FQNNGV. The CDR3 totals 13 residues. V gave up 3 bases and J gave up 7 bases, with 13 bases separating them. The full variable domain, rest sourced from reference TRBV11-2 and TRBJ2-7, is EAGVAQSPRYKIIEKRQSVAFWCNPISGHATLYWYQQILGQGPKLLIQFQNNGVVDDSQLPKDRFSAERLKGVDSTLKIQPAKLEDSAVYLCASSFVGAREQYFGPGTRLTVT.

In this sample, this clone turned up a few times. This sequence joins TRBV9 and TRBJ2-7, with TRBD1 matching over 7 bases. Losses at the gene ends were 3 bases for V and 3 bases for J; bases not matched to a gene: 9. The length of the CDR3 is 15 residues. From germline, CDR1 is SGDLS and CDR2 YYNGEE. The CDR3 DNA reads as TGTGCCAGCAGCGCCTACGACAGGGTCATCTACGAGCAGTACTTC. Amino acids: CASSAYDRVIYEQYF.

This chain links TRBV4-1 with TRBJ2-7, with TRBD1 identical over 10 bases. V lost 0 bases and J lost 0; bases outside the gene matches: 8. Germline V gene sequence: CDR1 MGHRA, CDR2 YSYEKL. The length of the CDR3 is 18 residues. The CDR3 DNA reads TGCGCCAGCAGCCAAGAGGATTTAGGGACAGGGGTCTCCTACGAGCAGTACTTC. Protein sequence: CASSQEDLGTGVSYEQYF.

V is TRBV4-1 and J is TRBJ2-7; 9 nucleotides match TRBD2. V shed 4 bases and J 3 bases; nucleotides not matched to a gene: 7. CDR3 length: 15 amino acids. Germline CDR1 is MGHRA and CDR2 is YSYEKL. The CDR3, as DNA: TGCGCCAGCAGCCCTACGGAGCGGGGGGACTACGAGCAGTACTTC. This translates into CASSPTERGDYEQYF.

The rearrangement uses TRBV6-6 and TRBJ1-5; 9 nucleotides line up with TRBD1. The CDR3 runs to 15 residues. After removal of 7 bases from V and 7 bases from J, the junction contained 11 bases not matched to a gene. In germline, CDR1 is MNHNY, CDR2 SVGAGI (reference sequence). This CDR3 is CASNTGGILGQPQHF. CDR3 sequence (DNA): TGTGCCAGCAACACAGGGGGCATTCTTGGACAGCCCCAGCATTTT.

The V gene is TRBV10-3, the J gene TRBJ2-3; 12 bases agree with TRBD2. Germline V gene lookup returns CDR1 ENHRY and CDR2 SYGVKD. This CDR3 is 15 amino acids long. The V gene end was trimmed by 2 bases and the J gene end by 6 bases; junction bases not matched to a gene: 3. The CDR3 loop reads CAISERTSGADTQYF. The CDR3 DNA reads TGTGCCATCAGTGAGCGGACTAGCGGGGCGGATACGCAGTATTTT.

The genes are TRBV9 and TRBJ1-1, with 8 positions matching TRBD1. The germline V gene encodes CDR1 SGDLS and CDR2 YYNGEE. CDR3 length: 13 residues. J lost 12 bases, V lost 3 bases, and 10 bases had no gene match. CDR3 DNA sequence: TGTGCCAGCAGCGGAACCGGGACAGGATCGTCTTTCTTT. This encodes CASSGTGTGSSFF.

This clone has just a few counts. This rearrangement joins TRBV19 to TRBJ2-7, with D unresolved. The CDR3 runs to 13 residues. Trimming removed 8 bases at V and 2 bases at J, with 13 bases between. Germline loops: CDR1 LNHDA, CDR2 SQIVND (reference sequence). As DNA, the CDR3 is TGTGCCAGTGCCCCCTTACCTACCTACGAGCAGTACTTC. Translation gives CASAPLPTYEQYF.

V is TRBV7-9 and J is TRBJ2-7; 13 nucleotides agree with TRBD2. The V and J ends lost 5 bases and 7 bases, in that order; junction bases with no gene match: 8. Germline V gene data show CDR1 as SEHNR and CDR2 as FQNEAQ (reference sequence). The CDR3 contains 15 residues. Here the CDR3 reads CASSLGTSGVEEQYF. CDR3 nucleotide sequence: TGTGCCAGCAGCCTGGGGACTAGCGGGGTGGAGGAGCAGTACTTC.

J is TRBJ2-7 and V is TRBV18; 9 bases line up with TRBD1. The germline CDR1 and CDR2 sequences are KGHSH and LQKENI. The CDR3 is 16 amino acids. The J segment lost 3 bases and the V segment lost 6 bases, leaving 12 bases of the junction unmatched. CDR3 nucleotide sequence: TGTGCCAGCTCCCACTCTCCCGGGACAGGGTTCTACGAGCAGTACTTC. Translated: CASSHSPGTGFYEQYF.

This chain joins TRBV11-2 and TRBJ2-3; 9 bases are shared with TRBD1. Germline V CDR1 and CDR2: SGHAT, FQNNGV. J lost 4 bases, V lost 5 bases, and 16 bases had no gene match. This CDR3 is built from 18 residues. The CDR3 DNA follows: TGTGCCAGCAGCAGGAATGCTTGGGGAACAGGGGGCGCAGATACGCAGTATTTT. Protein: CASSRNAWGTGGADTQYF.

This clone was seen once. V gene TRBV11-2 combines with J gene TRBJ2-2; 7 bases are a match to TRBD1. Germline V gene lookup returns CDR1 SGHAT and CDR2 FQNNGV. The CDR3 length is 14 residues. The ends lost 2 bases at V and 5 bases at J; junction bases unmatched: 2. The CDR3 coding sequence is TGTGCCAGCAGCTTACCACAGGGGACCGGGGAGCTGTTTTTT. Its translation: CASSLPQGTGELFF.

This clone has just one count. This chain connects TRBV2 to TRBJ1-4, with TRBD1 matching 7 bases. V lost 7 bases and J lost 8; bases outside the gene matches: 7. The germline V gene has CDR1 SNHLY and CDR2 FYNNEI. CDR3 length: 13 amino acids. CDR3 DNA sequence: TGTGCCAGCAAAGGGCCAGGGGGAGAAAAACTGTTTTTT. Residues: CASKGPGGEKLFF.

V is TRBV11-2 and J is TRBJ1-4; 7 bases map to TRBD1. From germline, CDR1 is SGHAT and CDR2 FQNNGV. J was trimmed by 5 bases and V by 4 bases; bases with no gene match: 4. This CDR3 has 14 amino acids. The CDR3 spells CASSSGTANEKLFF. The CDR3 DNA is TGTGCCAGCAGCTCCGGGACAGCGAATGAAAAACTGTTTTTT. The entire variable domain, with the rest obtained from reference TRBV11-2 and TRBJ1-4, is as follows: EAGVAQSPRYKIIEKRQSVAFWCNPISGHATLYWYQQILGQGPKLLIQFQNNGVVDDSQLPKDRFSAERLKGVDSTLKIQPAKLEDSAVYLCASSSGTANEKLFFGSGTQLSVL.

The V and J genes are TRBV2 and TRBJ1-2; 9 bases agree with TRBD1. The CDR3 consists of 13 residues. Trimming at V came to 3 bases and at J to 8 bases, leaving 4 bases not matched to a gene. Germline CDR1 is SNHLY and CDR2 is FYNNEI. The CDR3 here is CASSDDRGSGYTF. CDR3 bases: TGTGCCAGCAGTGACGACAGGGGGAGCGGCTACACCTTC.

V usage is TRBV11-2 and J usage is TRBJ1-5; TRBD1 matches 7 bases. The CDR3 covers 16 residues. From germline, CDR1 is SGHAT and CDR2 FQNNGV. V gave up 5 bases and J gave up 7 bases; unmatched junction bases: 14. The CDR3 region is CASSPVTGQVGQPQHF. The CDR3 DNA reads TGTGCCAGCAGCCCCGTGACTGGACAGGTCGGGCAGCCCCAGCATTTT.

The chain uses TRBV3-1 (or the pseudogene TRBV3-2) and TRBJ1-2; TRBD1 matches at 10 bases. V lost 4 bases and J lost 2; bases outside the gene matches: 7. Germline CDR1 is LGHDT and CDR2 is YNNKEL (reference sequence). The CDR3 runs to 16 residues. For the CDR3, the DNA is TGTGCCAGCAGCCCTAGTCCGGGACAGGGGAACTATGGCTACACCTTC. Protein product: CASSPSPGQGNYGYTF.

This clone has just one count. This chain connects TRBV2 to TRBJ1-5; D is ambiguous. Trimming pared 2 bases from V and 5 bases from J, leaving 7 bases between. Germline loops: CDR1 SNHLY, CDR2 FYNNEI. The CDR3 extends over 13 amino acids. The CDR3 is CASSETVHQPQHF. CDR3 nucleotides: TGTGCCAGCAGTGAAACAGTTCATCAGCCCCAGCATTTT. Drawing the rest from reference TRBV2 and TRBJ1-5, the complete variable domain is EPEVTQTPSHQVTQMGQEVILRCVPISNHLYFYWYRQILGQKVEFLVSFYNNEISEKSEIFDDQFSVERPDGSNFTLKIRSTKLEDSAMYFCASSETVHQPQHFGDGTRLSIL.

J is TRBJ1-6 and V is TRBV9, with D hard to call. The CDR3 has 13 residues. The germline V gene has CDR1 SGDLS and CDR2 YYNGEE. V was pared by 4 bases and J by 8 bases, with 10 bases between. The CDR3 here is CASSPFVYSPLHF. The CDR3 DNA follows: TGTGCCAGCAGCCCCTTTGTATATTCACCCCTCCACTTT.

CDR3 sequence reads: CASSLTGQRVYGYTF. The CDR3 nucleotides are TGTGCCAGCAGCTTGACGGGACAGCGGGTTTATGGCTACACCTTC. The chain links TRBV7-9 to TRBJ1-2, with 7 positions matching TRBD1. CDR1 SEHNR and CDR2 FQNEAQ come from the germline V gene (reference sequence). This CDR3 contains 15 residues. After removal of 3 bases from V and 5 bases from J, the junction contained 9 bases not matched to a gene. Based on the CDR3 plus reference TRBV7-9 and TRBJ1-2, the full variable domain is DTGVSQNPRHKITKRGQNVTFRCDPISEHNRLYWYRQTLGQGPEFLTYFQNEAQLEKSRLLSDRFSAERPKGSFSTLEIQRTEQGDSAMYLCASSLTGQRVYGYTFGSGTRLTVV.